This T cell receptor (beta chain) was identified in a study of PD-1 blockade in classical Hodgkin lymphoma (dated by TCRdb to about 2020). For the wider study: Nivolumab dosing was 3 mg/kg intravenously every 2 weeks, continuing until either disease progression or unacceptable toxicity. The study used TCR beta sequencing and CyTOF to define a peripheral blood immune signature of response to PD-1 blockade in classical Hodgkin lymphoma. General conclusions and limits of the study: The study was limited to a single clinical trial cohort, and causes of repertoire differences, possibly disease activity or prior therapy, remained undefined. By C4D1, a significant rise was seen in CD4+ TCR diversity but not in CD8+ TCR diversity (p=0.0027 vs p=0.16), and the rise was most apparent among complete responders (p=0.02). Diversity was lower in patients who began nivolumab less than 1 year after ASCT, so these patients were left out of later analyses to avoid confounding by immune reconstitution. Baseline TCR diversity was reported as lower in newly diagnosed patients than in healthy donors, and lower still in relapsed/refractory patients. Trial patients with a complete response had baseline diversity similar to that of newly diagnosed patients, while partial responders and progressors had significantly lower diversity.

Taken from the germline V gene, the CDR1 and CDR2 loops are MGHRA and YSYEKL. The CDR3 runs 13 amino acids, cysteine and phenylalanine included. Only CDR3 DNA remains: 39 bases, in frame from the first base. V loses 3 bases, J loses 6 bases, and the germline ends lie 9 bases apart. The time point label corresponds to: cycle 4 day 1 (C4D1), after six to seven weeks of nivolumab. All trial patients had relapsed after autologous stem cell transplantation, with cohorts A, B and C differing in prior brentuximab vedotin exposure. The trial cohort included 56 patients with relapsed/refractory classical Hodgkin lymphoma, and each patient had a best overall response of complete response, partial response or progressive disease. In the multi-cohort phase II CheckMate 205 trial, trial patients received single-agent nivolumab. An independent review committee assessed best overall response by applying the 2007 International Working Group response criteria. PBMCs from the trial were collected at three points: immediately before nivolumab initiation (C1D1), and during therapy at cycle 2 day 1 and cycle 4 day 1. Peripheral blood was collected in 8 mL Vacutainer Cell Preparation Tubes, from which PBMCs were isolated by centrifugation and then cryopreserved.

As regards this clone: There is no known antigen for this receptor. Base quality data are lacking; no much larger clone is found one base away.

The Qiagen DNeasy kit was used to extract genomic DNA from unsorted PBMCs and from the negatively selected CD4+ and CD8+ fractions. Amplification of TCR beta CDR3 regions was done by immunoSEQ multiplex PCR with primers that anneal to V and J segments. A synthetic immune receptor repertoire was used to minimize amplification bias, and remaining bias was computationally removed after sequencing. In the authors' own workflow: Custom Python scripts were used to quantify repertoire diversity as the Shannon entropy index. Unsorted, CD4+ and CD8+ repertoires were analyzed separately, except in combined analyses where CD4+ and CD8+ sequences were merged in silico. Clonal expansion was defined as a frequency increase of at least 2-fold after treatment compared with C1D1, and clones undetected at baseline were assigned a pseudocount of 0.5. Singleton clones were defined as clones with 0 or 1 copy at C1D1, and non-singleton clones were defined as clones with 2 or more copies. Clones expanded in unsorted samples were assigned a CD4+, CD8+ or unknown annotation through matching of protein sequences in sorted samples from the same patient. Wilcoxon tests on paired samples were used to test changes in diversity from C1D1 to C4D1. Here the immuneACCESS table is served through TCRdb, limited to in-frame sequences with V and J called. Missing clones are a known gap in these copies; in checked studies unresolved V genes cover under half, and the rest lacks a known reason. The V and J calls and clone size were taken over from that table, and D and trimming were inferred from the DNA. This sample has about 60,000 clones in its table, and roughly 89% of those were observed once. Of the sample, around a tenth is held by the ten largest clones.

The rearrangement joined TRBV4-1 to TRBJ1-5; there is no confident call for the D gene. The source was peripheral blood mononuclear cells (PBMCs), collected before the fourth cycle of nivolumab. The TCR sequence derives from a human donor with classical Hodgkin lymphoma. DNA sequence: TGCGCCAGCAGCCACCCTAGTCCTCAGCCCCAGCATTTT. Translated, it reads CASSHPSPQPQHF.